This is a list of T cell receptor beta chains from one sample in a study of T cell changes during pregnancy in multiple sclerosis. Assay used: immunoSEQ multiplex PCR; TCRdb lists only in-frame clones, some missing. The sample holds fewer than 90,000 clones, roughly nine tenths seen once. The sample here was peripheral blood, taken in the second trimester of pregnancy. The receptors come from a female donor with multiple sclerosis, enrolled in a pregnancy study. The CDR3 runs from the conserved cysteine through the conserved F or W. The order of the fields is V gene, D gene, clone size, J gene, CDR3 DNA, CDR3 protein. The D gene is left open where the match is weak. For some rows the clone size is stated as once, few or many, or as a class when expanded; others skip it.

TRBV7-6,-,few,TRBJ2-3,TGTGCCAGCAGCTTAGCAACCGGGACTGAGGTGTATTTT,CASSLATGTEVYF
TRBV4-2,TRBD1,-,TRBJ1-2,TGTGCCAGCAGCCAAGAGTTGAAGGGGGCAGGTGGCTACACCTTC,CASSQELKGAGGYTF
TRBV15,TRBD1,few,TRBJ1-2,TGTGCCACCAGCAGAGGACAACAGGGGTCCTATGGCTACACCTTC,CATSRGQQGSYGYTF
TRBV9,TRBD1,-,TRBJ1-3,TGTGCCAGCAGCGTAGAGACAGGGGGCGACGGAAACACCATATATTTT,CASSVETGGDGNTIYF
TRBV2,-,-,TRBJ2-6,TGTGCCAGCAGTGTCTCAGGGGTGGGGGCCAACGTCCTGACTTTC,CASSVSGVGANVLTF
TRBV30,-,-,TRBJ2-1,TGTGCCTCGGGAAGGGGGAGGGTCAATGAGCAGTTCTTC,CASGRGRVNEQFF
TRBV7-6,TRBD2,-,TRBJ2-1,TGTGCCAGCAGCCCAGGGACTAGCGGGGGGGTTGAGCAGTTCTTC,CASSPGTSGGVEQFF
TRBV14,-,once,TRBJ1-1,TGTGCCAGCAGCCACAGTGGTTTGAACACTGAAGCTTTCTTT,CASSHSGLNTEAFF
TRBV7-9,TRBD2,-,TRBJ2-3,TGTGCCAGCAGCTTTGGTGCTAGCGGGGGCACAGATACGCAGTATTTT,CASSFGASGGTDTQYF
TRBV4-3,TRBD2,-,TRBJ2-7,TGCGCCAGCAGCCCCTCTAGCGGGGGGGCCCAATCGTACGAGCAGTACTTC,CASSPSSGGAQSYEQYF
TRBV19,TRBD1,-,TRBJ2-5,TGTGCCAGTAGCCCTAGGACAGGGGAGGGCCAAGAGACCCAGTACTTC,CASSPRTGEGQETQYF
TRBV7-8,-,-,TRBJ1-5,TGTGCCAGCAGCTCTTCAGGGGTTTCATATCAGCCCCAGCATTTT,CASSSSGVSYQPQHF
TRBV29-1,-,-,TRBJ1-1,TGCAGCGTTGACAGGGAGAACACTGAAGCTTTCTTT,CSVDRENTEAFF
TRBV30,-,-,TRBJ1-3,TGTGCCTGGAGGGGCAGGGGCGGTGGAAACACCATATATTTT,CAWRGRGGGNTIYF